This is a list of T cell receptor beta chains from one sample in a study of blood T cell repertoires in COVID-19. Data came from immunoSEQ multiplex PCR; TCRdb stores just in-frame clones and leaves some out. This sample carries about 110,000 clones, about 70% of them seen once, and the ten largest clones take 7.6%. The source material was peripheral blood. These receptors originate from a woman aged 55 to 70 with acute or convalescent COVID-19. CDR3s include the opening cysteine and the closing phenylalanine or tryptophan. D genes are given only for firm matches. Size tells how often a clone was seen (once, few, many) or the class of an expanded clone, and some rows leave it out.

cdr3_nt | cdr3_aa | v_call | d_call | j_call | clone_size
TGTGCCAGCAGCTTGGAACAGGGTAGCTCACCCCTCCACTTT | CASSLEQGSSPLHF | TRBV5-6 | - | TRBJ1-6 | -
TGTGCCAGCCATACAGGGGGGAACTATGGCTACACCTTC | CASHTGGNYGYTF | TRBV19 | TRBD1 | TRBJ1-2 | -
TGTGCCAGCGGGCAAAAAGCAGGAAACACCATATATTTT | CASGQKAGNTIYF | TRBV27 | - | TRBJ1-3 | -
TGTGCCAGCTCACCACCCAGCCCAAGGGGAGAAAAACTGTTTTTT | CASSPPSPRGEKLFF | TRBV18 | - | TRBJ1-4 | -
TGCGCCAGCAGTGGAAAAGAGCACTATGGCTACACCTTC | CASSGKEHYGYTF | TRBV10-1 | - | TRBJ1-2 | -
TGTGCCAGCAGCCCAGGTGGTAACTATGGCTACACCTTC | CASSPGGNYGYTF | TRBV11-2 | - | TRBJ1-2 | -
TGTGCCAGCAGTGCAATAGGGTATAAACCAGGGGCATACGAGCAGTACTTC | CASSAIGYKPGAYEQYF | TRBV2 | - | TRBJ2-7 | once
TGTGCCAGCAGCTCAATAGCGGGGGCCGACACCGGGGAGCTGTTTTTT | CASSSIAGADTGELFF | TRBV9 | TRBD2 | TRBJ2-2 | once
TGTGCCAGCAGCCGAGGACAGGGGGGAGACGCCTATAATTCACCCCTCCACTTT | CASSRGQGGDAYNSPLHF | TRBV7-9 | TRBD1 | TRBJ1-6 | -
TGTGCCAGCAGTGATCAACTTCAAGAGACCCAGTACTTC | CASSDQLQETQYF | TRBV2 | - | TRBJ2-5 | -
TGTGCCAGTAGTTCTCAACAGGAATCACCCCTCCACTTT | CASSSQQESPLHF | TRBV19 | - | TRBJ1-6 | -
TGCGCCAGCCAACGCGACAGCTCCTATAATTCACCCCTCCACTTT | CASQRDSSYNSPLHF | TRBV5-1 | - | TRBJ1-6 | -
TGTGCCAGCAGTGATCGCCGGACAGGGGGCTACGAGCAGTACTTC | CASSDRRTGGYEQYF | TRBV28 | TRBD1 | TRBJ2-7 | -
TGTGCCAGCAGCATAACAGGGGATCAAGGCTACACCTTC | CASSITGDQGYTF | TRBV7-8 | TRBD1 | TRBJ1-2 | few
TGTGCCATCGGGGGGGCAGTTGGTGATCAGCCCCAGCATTTT | CAIGGAVGDQPQHF | TRBV10-3 | - | TRBJ1-5 | -
TGCGCCAGCACTACCGGGACAGGGGTCCCTGGCTACACCTTC | CASTTGTGVPGYTF | TRBV23-1 | TRBD1 | TRBJ1-2 | many
TGTGCCAGCAGCCGCGTCCGGGACAGTCAAGAGACCCAGTACTTC | CASSRVRDSQETQYF | TRBV4-2 | TRBD1 | TRBJ2-5 | -
TGTGCCAGCAGTTTTGCAGGGCGAACTGAAGCTTTCTTT | CASSFAGRTEAFF | TRBV12-3/TRBV12-4 | - | TRBJ1-1 | -
TGCAGCGTTGAGGCAGGGGGCGCAGGAAACTATGGCTACACCTTC | CSVEAGGAGNYGYTF | TRBV29-1 | TRBD1 | TRBJ1-2 | -
TGTGCCAGCAGCCTTGGGAGGGACAGGGGATATATTTCACCCCTCCACTTT | CASSLGRDRGYISPLHF | TRBV28 | TRBD1 | TRBJ1-6 | -
TGTACCAGCAGTTTGGAACTAGTCTACGAGCAGTACTTC | CTSSLELVYEQYF | TRBV12-3/TRBV12-4 | - | TRBJ2-7 | -
TGTGCCAGCAGCCAAGAGTCAACGGGAAACACTGAAGCTTTCTTT | CASSQESTGNTEAFF | TRBV4-2 | - | TRBJ1-1 | once
TGCGCCAGCAGCCCGGATGGGTACAGGGGATACACTGAAGCTTTCTTT | CASSPDGYRGYTEAFF | TRBV5-1 | TRBD1 | TRBJ1-1 | -
TGTGCCAGCAGCAAAAGGACGAGAATTGACAGGGGCCAGGGCGGAGATACGCAGTATTTT | CASSKRTRIDRGQGGDTQYF | TRBV21-1 | - | TRBJ2-3 | -
TGTGCCAGCAGCCAAGATCTGGGGGGTACGCAGTATTTT | CASSQDLGGTQYF | TRBV4-2 | - | TRBJ2-3 | -
TGTGCCAGTAGTTCCGGACAGTTGGGGGAAAAACTGTTTTTT | CASSSGQLGEKLFF | TRBV19 | - | TRBJ1-4 | -
TGCGCCACTCCGAAGCCGGGACACCGGGGTGAGCAGTACTTC | CATPKPGHRGEQYF | TRBV10-1 | - | TRBJ2-7 | -
TGTGCCAGCAGCTTGGACAGGCTAGATGAAGCTTTCTTT | CASSLDRLDEAFF | TRBV7-3 | TRBD1 | TRBJ1-1 | -
TGTGCCAGCAGCGCTTCGGGGTTTCCGGGACAGGGAGGCTACACCTTC | CASSASGFPGQGGYTF | TRBV9 | TRBD1 | TRBJ1-2 | -
TGTGCCAGCAGCTCCCGGACAGGGGACGGCTACACCTTC | CASSSRTGDGYTF | TRBV11-3 | TRBD1 | TRBJ1-2 | -
TGTGCCAGCAGCCCGCTGACAGGGTTGAGCAGGACCCTCCACTTT | CASSPLTGLSRTLHF | TRBV5-8 | TRBD1 | TRBJ1-6 | once
TGTGCCAGCTCACCAAAAAGGACAGGGGAGGGAAAACTGTTTTTT | CASSPKRTGEGKLFF | TRBV18 | TRBD1 | TRBJ1-4 | -
TGTGCCAGCAGCCACCTGACAGGGGAAAACTATGGCTACACCTTC | CASSHLTGENYGYTF | TRBV7-2 | TRBD1 | TRBJ1-2 | -
TGTGCCAGCAGCCAAGAAGCCAGCGGGGGGGCGGGCACCGGGGAGCTGTTTTTT | CASSQEASGGAGTGELFF | TRBV4-2 | TRBD2 | TRBJ2-2 | -
TGTGCCACCAGCATCGGGACAGGGGGAACCTACGAGCAGTACTTC | CATSIGTGGTYEQYF | TRBV15 | TRBD1 | TRBJ2-7 | -
TGCGCCAGCAGCCCCGAAGGAGGGACTAGCGGGGGGCTAAGCACAGATACGCAGTATTTT | CASSPEGGTSGGLSTDTQYF | TRBV5-1 | TRBD2 | TRBJ2-3 | few
TGTGCCAGCAGCCGCCTAAGGTTAGAGGGCGCGGGGGTTTTCGCTGAAGCTTTCTTT | CASSRLRLEGAGVFAEAFF | TRBV21-1 | - | TRBJ1-1 | -
TGTGCCATCAGTGGGGGGCTGAGAAACACTGAAGCTTTCTTT | CAISGGLRNTEAFF | TRBV10-3 | - | TRBJ1-1 | -
TGTGCCAGCTCACCAGGGGCAGTTCTAGCCAAAAACATTCAGTACTTC | CASSPGAVLAKNIQYF | TRBV18 | - | TRBJ2-4 | -
TGTGCCAGCAGTCGACAGGGGGCTGGGGAGACCCAGTACTTC | CASSRQGAGETQYF | TRBV6-5 | TRBD1 | TRBJ2-5 | -
TGTGCCACCTTAGCGGGGGGATATCCTACCGGGGAGCTGTTTTTT | CATLAGGYPTGELFF | TRBV6-6 | TRBD2 | TRBJ2-2 | -
TGTGCCAGCAGTGGGACTAGCGGGGCCACCGGGGAGCTGTTTTTT | CASSGTSGATGELFF | TRBV27 | TRBD2 | TRBJ2-2 | -
TGTGCCTGGAGCACCGGGACAGGGGACTCACCCCTCCACTTT | CAWSTGTGDSPLHF | TRBV30 | TRBD1 | TRBJ1-6 | -
TGTGCCAGCAGTCCAAGGGGAGGCAATGAGCAGTTCTTC | CASSPRGGNEQFF | TRBV6-5 | - | TRBJ2-1 | -
TGTGCCAGCAGCGGTGGGCAGCGCGGAGGGGAAGCTTTCTTT | CASSGGQRGGEAFF | TRBV2 | - | TRBJ1-1 | many
TGTGCCTGGAGTCGGGCAGGGAAGTGGTCCGGGGAGCTGTTTTTT | CAWSRAGKWSGELFF | TRBV30 | - | TRBJ2-2 | -
TGTGCCAGCAGCGATACAGGGGGAAGTTCGAGAGAGCAGTACTTC | CASSDTGGSSREQYF | TRBV3-1/TRBV3-2 | TRBD1 | TRBJ2-7 | -